One T cell receptor (beta chain) is described in this entry. The target of this receptor is not known. No base-level quality is on record; no much larger clone is a single base apart. These data come from a study of CD8 T cells in Susac syndrome (dated by TCRdb to 2018 to 2020). For the study in its entirety: Among the Susac syndrome patients who were sequenced, clinically active disease was present in over 5 and clinical remission was observed in about eight. CD8+ T cell repertoire clonality was compared between 11 to 12 healthy donors, roughly 14 Susac syndrome patients and around 15 multiple sclerosis patients. Repertoire sequencing was used to test whether CD8+ T cell activation and differentiation in Susac syndrome was antigen driven. Susac syndrome patients were therapy-naive, on corticosteroids (some also receiving IVIg), or on IVIg alone at blood withdrawal.

What the authors observed across the whole study: Clonal expansion was seen in Susac syndrome CD8+ repertoires, peaking in CD8+ TEMRA cells and being greater in clinically active patients than in remitting ones. The number of individuals in the TCR sequencing and HLA analysis was acknowledged as relatively small. Roughly 15 and five Susac-specific public clones were found in the total CD8+ and CD8+ TEMRA repertoires, respectively.

Peripheral blood CD8+ and CD4+ T cells from healthy donors, Susac syndrome patients and multiple sclerosis patients were profiled using high-throughput TCR beta sequencing. The Susac syndrome patients fulfilled recently defined diagnostic criteria for definite or probable disease. Bulk CD8+ and CD4+ T cells were purified magnetically by negative isolation, whereas CD8+ TEMRA cells were enriched by FACS. Blood was collected in EDTA tubes and processed within 24 hours, with PBMCs isolated through density gradient centrifugation. PBMCs intended for TCR sequencing were cryopreserved in liquid nitrogen and thawed later in a water bath at 37 degrees C. The sorted or isolated CD4+, CD8+ and CD8+ TEMRA cells had a purity of 90% or higher. There are 12 amino acids in the CDR3, from cysteine to phenylalanine inclusive. Only the CDR3 part of the read is kept: 36 bases, read in frame from the first base. Deletion took 3 bases off V and 4 bases off J, with a span of 10 bases between the germline ends. The germline V gene (reference sequence) specifies GTSNPN as CDR1 and SVGIG as CDR2.

RNA was extracted with the RNeasy kit and 0.5 to 1 ug was reverse transcribed using random hexamers. TCR beta CDR3 regions were amplified with the immunoSEQ multiplex PCR assay covering 54 Vbeta and 13 Jbeta segments. PCR amplification bias was corrected by using a synthetic template baseline for primer optimization and computational correction. Per the source publication's procedure: Reads were annotated to V, D and J genes according to IMGT and were analyzed with immunoSEQ Analyzer, with only productive sequences retained. To calculate clonality, Shannon entropy was normalized by log2 of the number of productive unique sequences and then subtracted from one. For each patient and control, public and private clones were evaluated among the 100 most prevalent clones. A clone was defined as Susac-specific if it was absent from the healthy and MS cohorts, from 1052 published viral clones and from other ImmuneACCESS disease sequences. TCRdb reanalyzed the raw reads on its own, using fastp at Q25 for trimming and MiXCR for clone calling, and kept in-frame beta chains. Rows are combined by CDR3 protein, so each entry shows the most common genes and DNA. What appears here as the V and J calls and clone size reflects TCRdb's work, not the paper's. The sample profile shows under 200,000 distinct CDR3 sequences; roughly 94% of them were found once. The top ten clones comprise 0.16% of the sample.

The V gene is TRBV30 and the J gene is TRBJ2-7; the D segment cannot be called with confidence. The sample was CD8+ T cells from PBMCs. This clonotype originated in a human donor with Susac syndrome. The DNA is as follows: TGTGCCTGGAGGCTAACCGTTTACGAGCAGTACTTC. Translated, this is CAWRLTVYEQYF.